The entry below gives a single TCR beta chain sequence along with its context. The antigen is undetermined. Each cell subset's genomic DNA was divided evenly among several immunoSEQ plates. TCRdb's table, derived via immunoSEQ multiplex PCR, lists solely in-frame clones and lacks some. This sample yields over 850,000 clones, of which 75% to 80% are seen a single time; more than 0.5% belongs to the top ten. The sample comes from a study of shared clonotypes between healthy human individuals. About the study: The plates for each donor numbered three CD4 naive, three CD4 memory, two CD8 naive and one CD8 memory. Study results and limitations: Blood was the sole source, and tissue repertoires probably differ.

V was pared by 2 bases and J by 4 bases, with 8 bases between. The CDR3 extends over 14 amino acids. CDR1 is WNHNN, CDR2 SYGVQD, per germline (reference sequence). This clonotype was sampled from a man aged 18 to 29 in good health. Some clones in this sample may be carry-over from other donors' samples. Sequencing was performed on memory CD4+ T cells from PBMCs. The sample's subset: CD45RA-negative fraction. The J gene is TRBJ2-2, the V gene TRBV10-1; D not certain. The CDR3 DNA is TGCGCCAGCAGTGAGGACCCCCTCACCGGGGAGCTGTTTTTT. Protein product: CASSEDPLTGELFF.